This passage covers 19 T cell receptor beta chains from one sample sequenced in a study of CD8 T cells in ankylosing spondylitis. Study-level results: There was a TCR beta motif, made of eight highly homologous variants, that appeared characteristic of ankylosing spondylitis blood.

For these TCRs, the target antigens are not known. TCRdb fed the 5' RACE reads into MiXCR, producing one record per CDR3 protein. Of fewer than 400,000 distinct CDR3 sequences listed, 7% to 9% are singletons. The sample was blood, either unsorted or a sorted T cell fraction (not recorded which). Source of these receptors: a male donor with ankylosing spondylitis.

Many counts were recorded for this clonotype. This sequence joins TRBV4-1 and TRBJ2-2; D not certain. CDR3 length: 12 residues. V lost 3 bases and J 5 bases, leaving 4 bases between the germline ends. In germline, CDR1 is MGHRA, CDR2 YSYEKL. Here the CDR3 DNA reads TGCGCCAGCAGCCAGCAGACCGGGGAGCTGTTTTTT. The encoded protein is CASSQQTGELFF.

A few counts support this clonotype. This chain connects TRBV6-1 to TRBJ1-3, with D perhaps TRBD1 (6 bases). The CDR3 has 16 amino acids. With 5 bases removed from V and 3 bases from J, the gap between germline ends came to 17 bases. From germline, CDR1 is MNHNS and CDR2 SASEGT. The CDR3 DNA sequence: TGTGCCAGCAGTCAGGGGACACTTCACCTTGGAAACACCATATATTTT. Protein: CASSQGTLHLGNTIYF.

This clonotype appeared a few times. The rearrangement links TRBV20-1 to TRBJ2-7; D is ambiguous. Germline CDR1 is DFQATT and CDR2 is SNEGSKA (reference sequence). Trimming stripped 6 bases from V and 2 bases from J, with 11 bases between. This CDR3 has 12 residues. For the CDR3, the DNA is TGCAGTGCCCCTACAGTGGCCTACGAGCAGTACTTC. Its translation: CSAPTVAYEQYF.

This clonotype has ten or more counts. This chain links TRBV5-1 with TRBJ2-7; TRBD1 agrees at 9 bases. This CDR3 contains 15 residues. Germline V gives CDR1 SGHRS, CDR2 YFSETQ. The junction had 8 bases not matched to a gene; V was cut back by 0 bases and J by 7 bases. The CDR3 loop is CASSLAEQGAREQYF. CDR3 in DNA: TGCGCCAGCAGCTTGGCCGAACAGGGGGCTCGAGAGCAGTACTTC.

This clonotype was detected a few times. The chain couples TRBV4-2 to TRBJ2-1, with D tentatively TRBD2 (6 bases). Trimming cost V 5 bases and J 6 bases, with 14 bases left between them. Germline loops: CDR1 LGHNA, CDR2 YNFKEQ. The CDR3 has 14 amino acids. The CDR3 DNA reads TGTGCCAGCAGCAATGCCCCTAGCGTCAATGAGCAGTTCTTC. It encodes CASSNAPSVNEQFF.

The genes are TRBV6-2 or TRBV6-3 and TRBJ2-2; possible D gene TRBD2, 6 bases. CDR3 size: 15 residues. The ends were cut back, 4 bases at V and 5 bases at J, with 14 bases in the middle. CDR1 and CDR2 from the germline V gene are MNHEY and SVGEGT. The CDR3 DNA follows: TGTGCCAGCAGTTGGTCTTGGGACTCAACCGGGGAGCTGTTTTTT. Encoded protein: CASSWSWDSTGELFF.

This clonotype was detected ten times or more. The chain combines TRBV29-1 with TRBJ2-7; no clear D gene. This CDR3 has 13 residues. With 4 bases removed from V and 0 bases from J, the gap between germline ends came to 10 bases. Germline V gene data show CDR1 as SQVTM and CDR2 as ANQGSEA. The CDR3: CSVGGSISYEQYF. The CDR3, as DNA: TGCAGCGTTGGTGGATCCATCTCCTACGAGCAGTACTTC.

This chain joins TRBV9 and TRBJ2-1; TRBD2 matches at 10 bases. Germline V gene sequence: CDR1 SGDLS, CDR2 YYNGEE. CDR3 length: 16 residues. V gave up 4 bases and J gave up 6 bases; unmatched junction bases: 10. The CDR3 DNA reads TGTGCCAGCAGCCCCCGGGTAGCGGGGGGATCCAATGAGCAGTTCTTC. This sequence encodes CASSPRVAGGSNEQFF.

As DNA, the CDR3 is TGCGCCAGCAGCCAAGTAGGTCTAGCCACAGATACGCAGTATTTT. Its protein is CASSQVGLATDTQYF. The genes are TRBV4-1 and TRBJ2-3; possibly TRBD2 for D (5 bases). Trimming removed 1 base at V and 2 bases at J, with 10 bases between. The germline V gene has CDR1 MGHRA and CDR2 YSYEKL. The CDR3 is 15 amino acids.

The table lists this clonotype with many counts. CDR3 loop: CASSPGLGSYEQYF. The CDR3 nucleotides are TGCGCCAGCAGCCCGGGGCTGGGCTCCTACGAGCAGTACTTC. The gene calls are TRBV5-1 and TRBJ2-7, with D perhaps assigned TRBD1 or TRBD2 (5 bases each). Looked up from germline, CDR1 is SGHRS and CDR2 is YFSETQ. The CDR3 sequence is 14 residues long. Trimming took 4 bases from V and 0 from J, leaving 11 bases between them.

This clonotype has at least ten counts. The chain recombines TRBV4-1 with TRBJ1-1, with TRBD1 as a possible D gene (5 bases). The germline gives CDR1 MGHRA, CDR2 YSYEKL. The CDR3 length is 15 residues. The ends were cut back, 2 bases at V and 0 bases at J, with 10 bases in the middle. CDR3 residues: CASSQFYRLNTEAFF. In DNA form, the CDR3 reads TGCGCCAGCAGCCAATTCTACAGGCTGAACACTGAAGCTTTCTTT.

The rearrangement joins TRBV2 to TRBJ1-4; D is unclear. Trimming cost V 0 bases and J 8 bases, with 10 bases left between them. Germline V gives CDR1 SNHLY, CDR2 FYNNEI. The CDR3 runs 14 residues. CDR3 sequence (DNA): TGTGCCAGCAGTGAAGCGAATTGGGAAGAAAAACTGTTTTTT. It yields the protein CASSEANWEEKLFF. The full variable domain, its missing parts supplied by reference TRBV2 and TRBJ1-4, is EPEVTQTPSHQVTQMGQEVILRCVPISNHLYFYWYRQILGQKVEFLVSFYNNEISEKSEIFDDQFSVERPDGSNFTLKIRSTKLEDSAMYFCASSEANWEEKLFFGSGTQLSVL.

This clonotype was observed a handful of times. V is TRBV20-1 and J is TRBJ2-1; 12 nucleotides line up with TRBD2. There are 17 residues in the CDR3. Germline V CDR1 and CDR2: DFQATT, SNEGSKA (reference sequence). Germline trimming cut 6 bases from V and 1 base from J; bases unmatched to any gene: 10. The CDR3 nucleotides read TGCAGTGCACCCCACATGACTAGCGGGAGATCCTACAATGAGCAGTTCTTC. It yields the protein CSAPHMTSGRSYNEQFF.

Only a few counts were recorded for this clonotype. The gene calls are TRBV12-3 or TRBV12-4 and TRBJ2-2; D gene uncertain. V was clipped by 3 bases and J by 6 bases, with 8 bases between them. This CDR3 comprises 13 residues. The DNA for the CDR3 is TGTGCCAGCAGTTTCAGCACGGCCGGGGAGCTGTTTTTT. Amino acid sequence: CASSFSTAGELFF.

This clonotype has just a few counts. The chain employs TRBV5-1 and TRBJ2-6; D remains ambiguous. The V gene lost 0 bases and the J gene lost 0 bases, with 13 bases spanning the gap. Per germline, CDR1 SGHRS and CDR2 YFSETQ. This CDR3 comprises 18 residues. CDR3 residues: CASSLGGRPSSGANVLTF. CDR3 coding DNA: TGCGCCAGCAGCTTGGGCGGCAGGCCTAGCTCTGGGGCCAACGTCCTGACTTTC.

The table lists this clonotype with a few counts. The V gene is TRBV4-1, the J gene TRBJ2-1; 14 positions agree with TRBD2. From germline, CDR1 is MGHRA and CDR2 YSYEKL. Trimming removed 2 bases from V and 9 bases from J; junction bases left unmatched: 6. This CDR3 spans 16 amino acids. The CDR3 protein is CASSQPGLAGVSEQFF. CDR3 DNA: TGCGCCAGCAGCCAACCGGGACTAGCGGGAGTAAGTGAGCAGTTCTTC.

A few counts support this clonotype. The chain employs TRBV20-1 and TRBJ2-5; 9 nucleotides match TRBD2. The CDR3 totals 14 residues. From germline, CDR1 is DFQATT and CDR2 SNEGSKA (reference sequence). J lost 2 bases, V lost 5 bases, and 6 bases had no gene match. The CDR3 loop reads CSAELAGPQETQYF. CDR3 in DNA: TGCAGTGCTGAGCTAGCGGGACCACAAGAGACCCAGTACTTC.

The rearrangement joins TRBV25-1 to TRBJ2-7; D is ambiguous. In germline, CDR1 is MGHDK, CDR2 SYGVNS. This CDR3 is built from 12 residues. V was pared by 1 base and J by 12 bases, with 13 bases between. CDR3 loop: CASSEFIAGWYF. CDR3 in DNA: TGTGCCAGCAGTGAATTTATCGCCGGTTGGTACTTC.

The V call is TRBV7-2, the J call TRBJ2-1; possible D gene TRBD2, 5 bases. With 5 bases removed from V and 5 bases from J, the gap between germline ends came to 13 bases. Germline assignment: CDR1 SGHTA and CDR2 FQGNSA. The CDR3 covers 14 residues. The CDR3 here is CASSPQRTNNEQFF. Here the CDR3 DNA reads TGTGCCAGCAGCCCCCAGCGGACCAACAATGAGCAGTTCTTC.